The 10 T cell receptor beta chains below come from one sample, sequenced in a study of cytomegalovirus exposure and HLA in healthy donors. The PCR had 60 Vbeta and 13 Jbeta primers. Generated by immunoSEQ multiplex PCR, the TCRdb table keeps only in-frame clones and is missing some. The sample consists of more than 90,000 clones, about 80% of them appearing once. The sample was PBMCs. Source of these receptors: a woman aged 60 to 75 in good health and CMV-seronegative.

The J gene is TRBJ2-3, the V gene TRBV11-3; 7 bases fit TRBD1. CDR1 is SGHNT, CDR2 YENEEA, per germline. The V and J ends lost 1 base and 3 bases, in that order; junction bases with no gene match: 4. This CDR3 contains 15 residues. CDR3 amino acids: CASSLGRQGTDTQYF. DNA for the CDR3: TGTGCCAGCAGCTTAGGAAGACAGGGAACAGATACGCAGTATTTT. Variable domain in full (rest from reference TRBV11-3 and TRBJ2-3): EAGVVQSPRYKIIEKKQPVAFWCNPISGHNTLYWYLQNLGQGPELLIRYENEEAVDDSQLPKDRFSAERLKGVDSTLKIQPAELGDSAVYLCASSLGRQGTDTQYFGPGTRLTVL.

CDR3 in amino acids: CASSYLPPSSGGNEQFF. The CDR3, as DNA: TGTGCCAGCAGCTACCTACCGCCTTCTAGCGGGGGCAATGAGCAGTTCTTC. The V gene is TRBV7-2, the J gene TRBJ2-1; 10 nucleotides match TRBD2. The trim removed 4 bases at V and 6 bases at J, leaving 12 bases unmatched. Germline lookup yields CDR1 SGHTA and CDR2 FQGNSA. The length of the CDR3 is 17 residues.

CDR3: CASSPRDIYEQYF. CDR3 nucleotide sequence: TGTGCCAGCAGTCCCCGGGACATCTACGAGCAGTACTTC. V usage is TRBV6-1 and J usage is TRBJ2-7, with TRBD1 as a possible D gene (6 bases). Looked up from germline, CDR1 is MNHNS and CDR2 is SASEGT. V dropped 5 bases and J dropped 3 bases, with 11 bases sitting between them. This CDR3 contains 13 residues.

V gene TRBV4-3 combines with J gene TRBJ2-5, with D possibly being TRBD1 (6 bases). The V gene lost 4 bases and the J gene lost 2 bases, with 17 bases spanning the gap. The CDR3 extends over 16 amino acids. Germline CDR1 is LGHNA and CDR2 is YSLEER. The CDR3 loop is CASSLYLTGRQETQYF. CDR3 sequence (DNA): TGCGCCAGCAGCCTCTATTTGACAGGAAGGCAAGAGACCCAGTACTTC.

The J gene is TRBJ2-4, the V gene TRBV6-5; possible D gene TRBD2, 5 bases. V dropped 0 bases and J dropped 1 base, with 10 bases sitting between them. The CDR3 contains 16 residues. Germline assignment: CDR1 MNHEY and CDR2 SVGAGI. The CDR3 bases are TGTGCCAGCAGTTACTCGATTGGGGAGGCCAAAAACATTCAGTACTTC. It translates to CASSYSIGEAKNIQYF.

The chain joins TRBV9 to TRBJ2-7, with 9 bases fitting TRBD1. The junction had 5 bases not matched to a gene; V was cut back by 2 bases and J by 5 bases. Germline V CDR1 and CDR2: SGDLS, YYNGEE. The CDR3 spans 14 residues. This CDR3 is CASSVSTGGDEQYF. CDR3 nucleotide sequence: TGTGCCAGCAGCGTCTCGACAGGGGGAGACGAGCAGTACTTC.

The rearrangement joins TRBV29-1 to TRBJ2-7, with D possibly matching TRBD1 (6 bases). The CDR3 covers 12 residues. The ends were cut back, 4 bases at V and 2 bases at J, with 9 bases in the middle. Germline V gene sequence: CDR1 SQVTM, CDR2 ANQGSEA. CDR3 loop: CSVGDTAYEQYF. For the CDR3, the DNA is TGCAGCGTTGGGGACACCGCCTACGAGCAGTACTTC.

The chain is built from TRBV30 and TRBJ2-3; TRBD2 might be the D (6 bases). Trimming took 5 bases from V and 0 from J, leaving 12 bases between them. CDR3 length equals 14 residues. The germline V gene encodes CDR1 GTSNPN and CDR2 SVGIG (reference sequence). The CDR3 loop reads CAWESGPSTDTQYF. CDR3 coding DNA: TGTGCCTGGGAGAGCGGGCCAAGCACAGATACGCAGTATTTT.

The gene calls are TRBV7-9 and TRBJ1-1, with TRBD1 matching over 7 bases. J was trimmed by 9 bases and V by 5 bases; bases with no gene match: 6. The CDR3 is 12 residues long. The germline V gene encodes CDR1 SEHNR and CDR2 FQNEAQ (reference sequence). CDR3 coding DNA: TGTGCCAGCAGCCCAGACAGGGAACAAGCTTTCTTT. Protein: CASSPDREQAFF.

The chain has TRBV28 and TRBJ2-5; weak D call: TRBD2 (7 bases). There are 15 residues in the CDR3. Germline V gene sequence: CDR1 MDHEN, CDR2 SYDVKM. The V gene lost 10 bases and the J gene lost 1 base, with 19 bases spanning the gap. Here the CDR3 DNA reads TGTGCCATCTCGGGCTACAGGGAGGGCCAAGAGACCCAGTACTTC. Amino acid sequence: CAISGYREGQETQYF. Full variable domain (missing parts from reference TRBV28 and TRBJ2-5): DVKVTQSSRYLVKRTGEKVFLECVQDMDHENMFWYRQDPGLGLRLIYFSYDVKMKEKGDIPEGYSVSREKKERFSLILESASTNQTSMYLCAISGYREGQETQYFGPGTRLLVL.